Listed below are T cell receptor beta chains from one sample, sequenced in a study of Ad26.COV2.S vaccination and SARS-CoV-2 variants. Only in-frame clones appear in the TCRdb table, and some are missing; sequencing was by immunoSEQ multiplex PCR. The table has some 190,000 clones, around 88% seen once. The specimen comprised peripheral blood, sampled after recovery from COVID-19. These TCRs come from a human donor who had recovered from COVID-19. Each CDR3 is given with its conserved first and last residue. Fields, in order: J gene, V gene, clone size, D gene, CDR3 DNA, CDR3 protein. The D gene is left open where the match is weak. For some rows the clone size is stated as once, few or many, or as a class when expanded; others skip it.

>TRBJ2-7|TRBV20-1|NA|NA
TGCAGTGCTAGTAGGAGCTACGAGCAGTACTTC
CSASRSYEQYF
>TRBJ1-2|TRBV5-8|NA|NA
TGTGCCAGCAGCCCGTTAACAGGGAGGGGAGGCTACACCTTC
CASSPLTGRGGYTF
>TRBJ2-3|TRBV5-5|NA|TRBD2
TGTGCCAGCACCAATCCGGCTAGCGGGAGGGGGGGCACAGATACGCAGTATTTT
CASTNPASGRGGTDTQYF
>TRBJ1-6|TRBV15|NA|TRBD1
TGTGCCACCAGCCCACGCACGGGACAGGTTAATTCACCCCTCCACTTT
CATSPRTGQVNSPLHF
>TRBJ1-1|TRBV11-2|NA|TRBD1
TGTGCCAGCAGCTTAGATCAAAAAGGGGGCATTACTGAAGCTTTCTTT
CASSLDQKGGITEAFF
>TRBJ2-7|TRBV5-4|NA|TRBD2
TGTGCCAGCAGCTTGCAGCGGGGGAGCTCCTACGAGCAGTACTTC
CASSLQRGSSYEQYF
>TRBJ2-3|TRBV5-1|NA|NA
TGCGCCAGCAGCCCAAACACAGATACGCAGTATTTT
CASSPNTDTQYF
>TRBJ1-1|TRBV5-5|NA|NA
TGTGCCAGCAGCTTGTGGGGCACGAACACTGAAGCTTTCTTT
CASSLWGTNTEAFF
>TRBJ2-3|TRBV5-1|NA|TRBD2
TGCGCCAGCAGCTCCGGACTAGCGGGAGGGGCACCAGATACGCAGTATTTT
CASSSGLAGGAPDTQYF
>TRBJ2-6|TRBV2|NA|NA
TGTGCCAGCTCCCAGACTCAAAAAAGGTCTGGGGCCAACGTCCTGACTTTC
CASSQTQKRSGANVLTF
>TRBJ2-5|TRBV6-5|NA|NA
TGTGCCAGCAGTTACACGACAGGCAACTACCAAGAGACCCAGTACTTC
CASSYTTGNYQETQYF
>TRBJ1-1|TRBV2|NA|NA
TGTGCCAGTAGACTGGGCCTGGGGGCTGAAGCTTTCTTT
CASRLGLGAEAFF
>TRBJ1-3|TRBV19|once|NA
TGTGCCAGTAGCCCTGGAAACACCATATATTTT
CASSPGNTIYF
>TRBJ1-5|TRBV19|NA|NA
TGTGCCAGTAGTATATCGGCCGGCGAGGGGCCCCAGCATTTT
CASSISAGEGPQHF
>TRBJ1-1|TRBV6-5|NA|NA
TGTGCCAGCAGGCTAGACGGCGGGACTGAAGCTTTCTTT
CASRLDGGTEAFF
>TRBJ2-1|TRBV12-3/TRBV12-4|NA|NA
TGTGCCAGCAGTTTAGTGTACAATGAGCAGTTCTTC
CASSLVYNEQFF
>TRBJ2-1|TRBV6-1|NA|NA
TGTGCCAGCAGTGAAACCGGATTGGGCGAGCAGTTCTTC
CASSETGLGEQFF
>TRBJ2-1|TRBV2|NA|NA
TGTGCCAGCACCCCTGTGGGGCCCTACAATGAGCAGTTCTTC
CASTPVGPYNEQFF
>TRBJ2-1|TRBV7-2|NA|NA
TGTGCCAGCAGCCTCTCTGCGGGACGCCCCTCCTACAATGAGCAGTTCTTC
CASSLSAGRPSYNEQFF
>TRBJ1-3|TRBV19|NA|NA
TGTGCCAGTAGGAAGGCCCTCTCTGGAAACACCATATATTTT
CASRKALSGNTIYF
>TRBJ2-2|TRBV5-1|NA|NA
TGCGCCAGCAGCGCAACAGAGCAGGGGGAGCTGTTTTTT
CASSATEQGELFF
>TRBJ1-2|TRBV12-3/TRBV12-4|NA|TRBD1
TGTGCCAGCAACGACAGGGAAGGAGGCTACACCTTC
CASNDREGGYTF
>TRBJ2-7|TRBV3-1/TRBV3-2|NA|NA
TGTGCCAGCAGCCTACGGGCTTCTGTAAGGGAGGAGCAGTACTTC
CASSLRASVREEQYF
>TRBJ2-1|TRBV30|NA|NA
TGTGCCTGGCAGAGCTCCTACAATGAGCAGTTCTTC
CAWQSSYNEQFF
>TRBJ1-2|TRBV5-4|NA|TRBD1
TGTGCCAGCAGCGCAGGACAGGGGGAGCGCTATGGCTACACCTTC
CASSAGQGERYGYTF
>TRBJ1-3|TRBV30|NA|NA
TGTGCCTGGAGTGGTAGAGTGTTTTTGGGCAGCTCTGGAAACACCATATATTTT
CAWSGRVFLGSSGNTIYF
>TRBJ2-1|TRBV5-6|NA|NA
TGTGCCAGCAGCCCGCCGTCAGGTTATGCCTACAATGAGCAGTTCTTC
CASSPPSGYAYNEQFF
>TRBJ2-5|TRBV5-4|NA|TRBD2
TGTGCCAGCAGCCCGACCAGCGGGGGGCCGGGGGAGACCCAGTACTTC
CASSPTSGGPGETQYF
>TRBJ2-7|TRBV29-1|NA|NA
TGCAGCGTTGACCAGGGCTACGAGCAGTACTTC
CSVDQGYEQYF
>TRBJ2-4|TRBV6-5|NA|TRBD2
TGTGCCAGCAGTTTAAGCGGGGGGGCGGACAAAAACATTCAGTACTTC
CASSLSGGADKNIQYF
>TRBJ2-5|TRBV6-6|NA|NA
TGTGCCAGCAGTTACTCGAGCATCGCAGAGACCCAGTACTTC
CASSYSSIAETQYF
>TRBJ2-5|TRBV12-3/TRBV12-4|NA|NA
TGTGCCAGCAGGACACGTGTGGAAGAGACCCAGTACTTC
CASRTRVEETQYF
>TRBJ2-2|TRBV19|NA|TRBD2
TGTGCCAGTATTTCCCTAGCGGCGAACACCGGGGAGCTGTTTTTT
CASISLAANTGELFF
>TRBJ2-2|TRBV5-4|NA|NA
TGTGCCAGCAGTCGCGGTGGCGGGGAGCTGTTTTTT
CASSRGGGELFF
>TRBJ1-6|TRBV6-6|NA|NA
TGTGCCAGCAGTTACAGAACAGAACACAATTCACCCCTCCACTTT
CASSYRTEHNSPLHF
>TRBJ2-2|TRBV6-1|NA|NA
TGTGCCAGCAGTGAAGCTGGAGGGGAAGCCCTAACGTCCAAGCTGTTTTTT
CASSEAGGEALTSKLFF
>TRBJ2-7|TRBV9|NA|NA
TGTGCCAGCAGCGTAGGGCCCACCTACGAGCAGTACTTC
CASSVGPTYEQYF
>TRBJ2-7|TRBV30|NA|TRBD2
TGTGCCTGGAGTCCCGGCGGGAGCTCGTACGAGCAGTACTTC
CAWSPGGSSYEQYF
>TRBJ2-7|TRBV7-2|NA|NA
TGTGCCAGCAGCTTAGAAAGGACGGGGCTAGCTCCGTACTTC
CASSLERTGLAPYF
>TRBJ2-6|TRBV7-8|NA|TRBD2
TGTGCCAGCAGCTTAGTGGTACTAGCGGGGGGGCGCGGGGCCAACGTCCTGACTTTC
CASSLVVLAGGRGANVLTF
>TRBJ2-5|TRBV2|NA|NA
TGTGCCAGCACGACGTTGGGCGGGGAGACCCAGTACTTC
CASTTLGGETQYF
>TRBJ1-2|TRBV2|NA|NA
TGTGCCAGCAGAGATTACCGGGCAACCTATGGCTACACCTTC
CASRDYRATYGYTF
>TRBJ2-1|TRBV9|NA|TRBD2
TGTGCCAGCAGCGTAGGGCCTAGCGGGGTAAACAATGAGCAGTTCTTC
CASSVGPSGVNNEQFF
>TRBJ1-2|TRBV7-9|NA|NA
TGTGCCTCGGGAGGCGCAGGAAAAATCTATGGCTACACCTTC
CASGGAGKIYGYTF
>TRBJ2-2|TRBV4-1|few|TRBD2
TGCGCCAGCAGCCAAGTAGATATGGGACTACTAACCGGGGAGCTGTTTTTT
CASSQVDMGLLTGELFF